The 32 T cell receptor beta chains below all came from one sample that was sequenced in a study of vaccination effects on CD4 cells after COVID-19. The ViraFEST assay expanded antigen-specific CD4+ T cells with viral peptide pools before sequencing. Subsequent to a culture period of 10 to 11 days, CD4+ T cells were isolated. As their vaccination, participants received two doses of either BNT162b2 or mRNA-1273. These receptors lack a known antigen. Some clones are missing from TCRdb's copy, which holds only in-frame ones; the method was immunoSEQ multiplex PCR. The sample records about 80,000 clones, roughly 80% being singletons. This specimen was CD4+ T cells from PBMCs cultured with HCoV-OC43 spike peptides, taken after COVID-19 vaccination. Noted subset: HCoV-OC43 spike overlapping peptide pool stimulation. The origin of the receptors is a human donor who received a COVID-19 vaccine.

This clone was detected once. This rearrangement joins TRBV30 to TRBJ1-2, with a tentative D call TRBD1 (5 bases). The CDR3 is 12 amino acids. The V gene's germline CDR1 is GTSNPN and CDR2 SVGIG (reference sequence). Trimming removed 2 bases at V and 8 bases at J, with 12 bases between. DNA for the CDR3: TGTGCCTGGAGTCCCTCGGGGGTCGGCTACACCTTC. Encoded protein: CAWSPSGVGYTF.

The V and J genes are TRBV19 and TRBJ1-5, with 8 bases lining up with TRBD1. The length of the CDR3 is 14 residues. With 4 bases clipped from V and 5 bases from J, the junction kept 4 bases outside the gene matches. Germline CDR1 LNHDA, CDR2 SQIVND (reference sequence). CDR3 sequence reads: CASSTGQGHQPQHF. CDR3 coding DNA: TGTGCCAGTAGTACCGGACAGGGTCATCAGCCCCAGCATTTT.

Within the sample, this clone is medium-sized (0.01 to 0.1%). The CDR3, as DNA: TGTGCCAGCAGCCTGCGCGGGCTCACTGAAGCTTTCTTT. It yields the protein CASSLRGLTEAFF. The J gene is TRBJ1-1, the V gene TRBV14; no clear D. Germline V gene data show CDR1 as SGHDN and CDR2 as FVKESK. CDR3 length: 13 amino acids. V lost 4 bases, J lost 4 bases, and 10 bases lay in between.

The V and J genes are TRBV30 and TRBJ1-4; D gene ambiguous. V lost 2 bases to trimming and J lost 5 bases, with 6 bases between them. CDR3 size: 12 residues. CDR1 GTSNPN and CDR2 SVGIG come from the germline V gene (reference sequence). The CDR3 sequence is CAWSRPNEKLFF. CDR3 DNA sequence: TGTGCCTGGAGTAGGCCCAATGAAAAACTGTTTTTT.

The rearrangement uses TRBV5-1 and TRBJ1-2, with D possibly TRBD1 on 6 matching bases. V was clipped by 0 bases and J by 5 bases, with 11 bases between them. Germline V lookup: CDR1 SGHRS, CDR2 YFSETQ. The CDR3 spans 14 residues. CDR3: CASSLERGAYGYTF. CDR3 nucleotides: TGCGCCAGCAGCTTGGAACGGGGGGCTTATGGCTACACCTTC.

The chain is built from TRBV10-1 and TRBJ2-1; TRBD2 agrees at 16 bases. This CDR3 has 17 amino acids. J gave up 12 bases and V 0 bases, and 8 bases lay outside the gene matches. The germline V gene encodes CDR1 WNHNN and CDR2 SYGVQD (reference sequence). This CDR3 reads CASSESPGLAGGDSQFF. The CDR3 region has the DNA TGCGCCAGCAGTGAGTCTCCGGGACTAGCGGGGGGGGATTCGCAGTTCTTC.

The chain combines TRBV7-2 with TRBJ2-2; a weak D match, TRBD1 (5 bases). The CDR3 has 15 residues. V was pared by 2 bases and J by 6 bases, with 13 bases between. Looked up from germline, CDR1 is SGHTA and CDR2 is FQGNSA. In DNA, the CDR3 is TGTGCCAGCAGCTTATTTCAGGGCCGCGCCGGGGAGCTGTTTTTT. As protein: CASSLFQGRAGELFF.

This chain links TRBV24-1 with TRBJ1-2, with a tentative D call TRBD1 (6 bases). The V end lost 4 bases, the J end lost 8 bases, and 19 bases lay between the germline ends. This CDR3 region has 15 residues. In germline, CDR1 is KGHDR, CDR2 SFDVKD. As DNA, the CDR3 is TGTGCCACCAGTGACTCGTCGACAGGCTCAGTGGGCTACACCTTC. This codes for CATSDSSTGSVGYTF.

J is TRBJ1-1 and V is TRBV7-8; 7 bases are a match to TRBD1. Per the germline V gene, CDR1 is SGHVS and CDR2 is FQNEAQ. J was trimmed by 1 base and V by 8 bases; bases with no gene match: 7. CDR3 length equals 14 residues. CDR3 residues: CASLPGQKNTEAFF. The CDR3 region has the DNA TGTGCCAGCCTACCGGGACAGAAGAACACTGAAGCTTTCTTT.

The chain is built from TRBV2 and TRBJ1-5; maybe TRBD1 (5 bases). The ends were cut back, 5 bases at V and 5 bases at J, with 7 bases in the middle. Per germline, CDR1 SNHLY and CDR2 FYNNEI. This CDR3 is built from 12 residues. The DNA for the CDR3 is TGTGCCAGCAGTTGGGGGGATCAGCCCCAGCATTTT. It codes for CASSWGDQPQHF.

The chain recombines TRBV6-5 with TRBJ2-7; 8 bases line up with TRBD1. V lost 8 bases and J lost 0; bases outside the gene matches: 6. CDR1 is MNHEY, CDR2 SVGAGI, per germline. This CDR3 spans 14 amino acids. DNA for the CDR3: TGTGCCAGCGACAGGGGTCCTGGCTCCTACGAGCAGTACGTC. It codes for CASDRGPGSYEQYV.

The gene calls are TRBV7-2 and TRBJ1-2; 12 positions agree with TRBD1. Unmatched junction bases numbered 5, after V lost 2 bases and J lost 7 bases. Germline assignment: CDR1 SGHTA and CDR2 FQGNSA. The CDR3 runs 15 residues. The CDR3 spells CASSLLGQGAGGYTF. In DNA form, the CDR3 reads TGTGCCAGCAGCTTATTGGGACAGGGGGCGGGTGGCTACACCTTC.

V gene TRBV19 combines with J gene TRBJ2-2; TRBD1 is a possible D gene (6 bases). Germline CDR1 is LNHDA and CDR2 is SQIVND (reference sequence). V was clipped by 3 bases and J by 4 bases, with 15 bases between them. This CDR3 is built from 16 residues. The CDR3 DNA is TGTGCCAGTAGTATGGAAGGGGGATTCGTCACCGGGGAGCTGTTTTTT. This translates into CASSMEGGFVTGELFF.

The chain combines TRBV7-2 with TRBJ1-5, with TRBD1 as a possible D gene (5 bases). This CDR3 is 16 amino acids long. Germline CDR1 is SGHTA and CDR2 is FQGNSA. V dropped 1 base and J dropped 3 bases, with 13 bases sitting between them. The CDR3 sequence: CASSLVSTEVNQPQHF. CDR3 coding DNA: TGTGCCAGCAGCTTAGTCTCGACAGAGGTCAATCAGCCCCAGCATTTT.

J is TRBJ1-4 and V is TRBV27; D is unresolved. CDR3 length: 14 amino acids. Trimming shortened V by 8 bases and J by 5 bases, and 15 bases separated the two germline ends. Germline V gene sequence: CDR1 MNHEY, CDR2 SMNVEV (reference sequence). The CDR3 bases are TGTGCCAGCCGCGACTGGGCTTTAAATGAAAAACTGTTTTTT. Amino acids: CASRDWALNEKLFF.

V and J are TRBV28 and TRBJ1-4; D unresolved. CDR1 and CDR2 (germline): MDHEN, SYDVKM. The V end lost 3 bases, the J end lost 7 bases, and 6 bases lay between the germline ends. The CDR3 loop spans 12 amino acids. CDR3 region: CASSFAGEKLFF. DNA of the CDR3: TGTGCCAGCAGTTTTGCTGGTGAAAAACTGTTTTTT.

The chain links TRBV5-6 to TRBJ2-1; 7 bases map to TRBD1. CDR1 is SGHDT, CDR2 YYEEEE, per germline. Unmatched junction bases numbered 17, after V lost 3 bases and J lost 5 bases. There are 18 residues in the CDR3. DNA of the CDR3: TGTGCCAGCAGCTCGAGGGGGCCAGCCTTAAATCTCAACAATGAGCAGTTCTTC. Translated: CASSSRGPALNLNNEQFF.

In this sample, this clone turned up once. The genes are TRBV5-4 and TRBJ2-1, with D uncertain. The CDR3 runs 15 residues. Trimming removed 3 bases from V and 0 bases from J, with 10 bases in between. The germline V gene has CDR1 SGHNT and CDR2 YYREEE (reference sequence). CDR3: CASSSKTSSYNEQFF. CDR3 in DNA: TGTGCCAGCAGCTCAAAAACAAGCTCCTACAATGAGCAGTTCTTC. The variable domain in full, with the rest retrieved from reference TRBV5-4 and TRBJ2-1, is ETGVTQSPTHLIKTRGQQVTLRCSSQSGHNTVSWYQQALGQGPQFIFQYYREEENGRGNFPPRFSGLQFPNYSSELNVNALELDDSALYLCASSSKTSSYNEQFFGPGTRLTVL.

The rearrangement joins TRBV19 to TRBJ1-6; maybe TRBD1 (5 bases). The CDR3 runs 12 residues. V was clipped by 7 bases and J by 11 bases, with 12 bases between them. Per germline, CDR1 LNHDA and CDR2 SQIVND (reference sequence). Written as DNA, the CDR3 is TGTGCCAGTAAGGATCCAGGGACACCCCTCCACTTT. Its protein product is CASKDPGTPLHF.

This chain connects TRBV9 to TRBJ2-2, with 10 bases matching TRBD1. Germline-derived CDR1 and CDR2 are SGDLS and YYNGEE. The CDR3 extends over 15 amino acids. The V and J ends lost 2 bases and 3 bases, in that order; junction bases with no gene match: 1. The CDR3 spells CASSVGQGDTGELFF. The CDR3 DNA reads TGTGCCAGCAGCGTCGGACAGGGGGACACCGGGGAGCTGTTTTTT.

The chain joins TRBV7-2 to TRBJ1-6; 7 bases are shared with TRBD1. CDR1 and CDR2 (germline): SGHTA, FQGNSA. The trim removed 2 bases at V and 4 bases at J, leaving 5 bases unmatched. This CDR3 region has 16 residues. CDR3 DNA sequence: TGTGCCAGCAGCTTATCTTCGGGACAGTATAATTCACCCCTCCACTTT. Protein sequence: CASSLSSGQYNSPLHF.

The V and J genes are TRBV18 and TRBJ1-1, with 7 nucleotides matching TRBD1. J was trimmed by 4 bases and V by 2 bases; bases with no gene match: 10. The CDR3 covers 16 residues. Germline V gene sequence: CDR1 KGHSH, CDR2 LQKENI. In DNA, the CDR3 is TGTGCCAGCTCACCAATGCAGGGGGGTTATGGCACTGAAGCTTTCTTT. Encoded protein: CASSPMQGGYGTEAFF.

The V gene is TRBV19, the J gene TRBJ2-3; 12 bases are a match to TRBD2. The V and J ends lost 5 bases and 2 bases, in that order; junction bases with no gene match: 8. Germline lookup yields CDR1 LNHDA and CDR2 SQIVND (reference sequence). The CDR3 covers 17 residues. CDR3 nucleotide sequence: TGTGCCAGTAGTGCATGGACTAGCGGGGCTAACACAGATACGCAGTATTTT. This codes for CASSAWTSGANTDTQYF.

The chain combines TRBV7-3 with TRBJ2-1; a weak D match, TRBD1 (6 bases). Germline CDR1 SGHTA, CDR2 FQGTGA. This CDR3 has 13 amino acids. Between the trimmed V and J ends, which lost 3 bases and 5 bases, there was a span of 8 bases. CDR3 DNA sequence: TGTGCCAGCAGCTTCGGACAGAACAATGAGCAGTTCTTC. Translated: CASSFGQNNEQFF.

The CDR3 sequence: CATSDQPGTSDAGELFF. CDR3 nucleotides: TGTGCCACCAGTGACCAGCCCGGGACTAGTGACGCCGGGGAGCTGTTTTTT. This sequence joins TRBV24-1 and TRBJ2-2, with TRBD2 identical over 8 bases. This CDR3 is built from 17 residues. The germline V gene has CDR1 KGHDR and CDR2 SFDVKD. Trimming took 4 bases from V and 6 from J; bases not matched to a gene: 12.

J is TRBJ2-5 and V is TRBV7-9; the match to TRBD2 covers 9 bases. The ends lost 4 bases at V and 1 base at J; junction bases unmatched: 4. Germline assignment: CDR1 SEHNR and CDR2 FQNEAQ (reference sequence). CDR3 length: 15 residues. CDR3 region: CASSSAGGPQETQYF. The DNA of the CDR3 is TGTGCCAGCAGCTCAGCGGGGGGCCCCCAAGAGACCCAGTACTTC.

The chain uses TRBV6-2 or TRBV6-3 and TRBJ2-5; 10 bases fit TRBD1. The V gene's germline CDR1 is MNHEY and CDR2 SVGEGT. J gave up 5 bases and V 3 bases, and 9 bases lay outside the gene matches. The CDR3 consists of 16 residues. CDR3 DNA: TGTGCCAGCAGTTATAGGGGGACAGGGGTAATGGAGACCCAGTACTTC. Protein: CASSYRGTGVMETQYF.

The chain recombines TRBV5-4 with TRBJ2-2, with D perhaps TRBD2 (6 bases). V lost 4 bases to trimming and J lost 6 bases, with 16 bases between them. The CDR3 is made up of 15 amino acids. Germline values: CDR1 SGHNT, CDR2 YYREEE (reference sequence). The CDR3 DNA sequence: TGTGCCAGCAGCCCTGGGGATGGGGGGTCCGGGGAGCTGTTTTTT. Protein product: CASSPGDGGSGELFF.

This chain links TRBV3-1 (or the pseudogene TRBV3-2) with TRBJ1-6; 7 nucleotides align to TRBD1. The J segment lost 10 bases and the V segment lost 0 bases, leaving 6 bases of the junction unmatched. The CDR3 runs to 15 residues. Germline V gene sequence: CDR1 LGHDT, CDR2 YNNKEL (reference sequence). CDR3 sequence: CASSQDDRDKSPLHF. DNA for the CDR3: TGTGCCAGCAGCCAAGATGACAGGGACAAATCACCCCTCCACTTT.

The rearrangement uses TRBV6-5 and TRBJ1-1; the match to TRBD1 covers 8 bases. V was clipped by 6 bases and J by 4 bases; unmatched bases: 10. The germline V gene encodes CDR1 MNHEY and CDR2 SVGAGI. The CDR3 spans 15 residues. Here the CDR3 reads CASRNIQGVSTEAFF. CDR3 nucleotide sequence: TGTGCCAGCAGGAACATACAGGGGGTAAGCACTGAAGCTTTCTTT.

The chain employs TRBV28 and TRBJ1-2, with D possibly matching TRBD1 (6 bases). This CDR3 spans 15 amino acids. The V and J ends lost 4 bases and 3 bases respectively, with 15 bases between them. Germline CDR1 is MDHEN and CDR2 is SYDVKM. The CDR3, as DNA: TGTGCCAGCAGTTCAACAGGGAAACAGTACTATGGCTACACCTTC. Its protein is CASSSTGKQYYGYTF.

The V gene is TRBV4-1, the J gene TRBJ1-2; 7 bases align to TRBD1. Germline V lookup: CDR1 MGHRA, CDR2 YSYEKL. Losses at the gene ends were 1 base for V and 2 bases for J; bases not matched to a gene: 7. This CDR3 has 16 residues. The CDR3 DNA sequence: TGCGCCAGCAGCCAAGTTAGGGGGCTTTCCAACTATGGCTACACCTTC. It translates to CASSQVRGLSNYGYTF.